The clone carrying this T cell receptor (beta chain) appeared once. The sample is drawn from a study of T cell changes during pregnancy in multiple sclerosis. Trimming took 1 base from V and 1 from J, leaving 7 bases between them. Germline CDR1 is MDHEN and CDR2 is SYDVKM. CDR3 length equals 14 residues. Sequenced by immunoSEQ multiplex PCR; TCRdb stores in-frame clones only, minus some. The data show 20,000 to 25,000 clones, around four fifths seen once. The receptor was isolated from a female donor in good health, enrolled as a control in a pregnancy study. The sequencing here drew on CD8+ T cells from peripheral blood mononuclear cells, taken in the first trimester of pregnancy. This chain connects TRBV28 to TRBJ2-5; tentative D call: TRBD2 (5 bases). Written as DNA, the CDR3 is TGTGCCAGCAGTTTATTTGGGAGCCAAGAGACCCAGTACTTC. It specifies CASSLFGSQETQYF.